Listed here are 3 T cell receptor beta chains from one sample, sequenced in a study of long-term antiretroviral therapy in people with HIV. At the survey level, the v3.0 immunoSEQ assay was run. Here immunoSEQ multiplex PCR was the method, and the copy in TCRdb shows in-frame clones only, minus some. The data show tens of thousands of clones, about 93% seen once. Sequences were derived from unsorted PBMCs, sampled around 5 years after starting antiretroviral therapy. Receptor source: a woman aged 40 to 49 with HIV.

The rearrangement links TRBV7-9 to TRBJ1-1, with D possibly TRBD1 on 5 matching bases. The germline V gene has CDR1 SEHNR and CDR2 FQNEAQ (reference sequence). The CDR3 is made up of 14 amino acids. The V end lost 1 base, the J end lost 1 base, and 7 bases lay between the germline ends. CDR3 region: CASSLDGGNTEAFF. The CDR3 DNA sequence: TGTGCCAGCAGCTTAGACGGGGGGAACACTGAAGCTTTCTTT.

This clone was counted a few times. This chain joins TRBV12-2 and TRBJ2-1; no DNA check was done on the table's D call, TRBD1. TRBV12-2 corresponds to a pseudogene. The CDR3 runs to 14 residues. The CDR3 DNA follows: TGTGCAAGTCGCTTAGTCGACCACCGGGACAGGGGCGTCTTC. Translation gives CASRLVDHRDRGVF.

The rearrangement uses TRBV10-3 and TRBJ1-2, with a possible D match to TRBD1 (6 bases). The length of the CDR3 is 14 residues. The germline CDR1 and CDR2 sequences are ENHRY and SYGVKD. Trimming left V 7 bases short and J 7 bases short, with 19 bases between. The DNA for the CDR3 is TGTGCCATCACCGAGTGGCAGGGGTTAGGTGGCTACACCTTC. Translation: CAITEWQGLGGYTF.